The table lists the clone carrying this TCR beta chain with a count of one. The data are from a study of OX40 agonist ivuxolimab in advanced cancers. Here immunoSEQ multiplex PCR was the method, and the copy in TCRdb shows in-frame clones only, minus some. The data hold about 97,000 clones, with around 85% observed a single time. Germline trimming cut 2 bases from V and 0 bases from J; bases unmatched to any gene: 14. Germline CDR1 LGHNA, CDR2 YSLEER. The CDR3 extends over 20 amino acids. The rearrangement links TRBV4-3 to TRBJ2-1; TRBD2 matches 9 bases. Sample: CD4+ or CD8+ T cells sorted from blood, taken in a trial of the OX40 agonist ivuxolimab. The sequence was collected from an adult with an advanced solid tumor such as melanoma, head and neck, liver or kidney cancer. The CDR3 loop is CASSQNPGTSWQSSYNEQFF. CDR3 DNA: TGCGCCAGCAGCCAAAACCCCGGGACTAGCTGGCAGAGCTCCTACAATGAGCAGTTCTTC.